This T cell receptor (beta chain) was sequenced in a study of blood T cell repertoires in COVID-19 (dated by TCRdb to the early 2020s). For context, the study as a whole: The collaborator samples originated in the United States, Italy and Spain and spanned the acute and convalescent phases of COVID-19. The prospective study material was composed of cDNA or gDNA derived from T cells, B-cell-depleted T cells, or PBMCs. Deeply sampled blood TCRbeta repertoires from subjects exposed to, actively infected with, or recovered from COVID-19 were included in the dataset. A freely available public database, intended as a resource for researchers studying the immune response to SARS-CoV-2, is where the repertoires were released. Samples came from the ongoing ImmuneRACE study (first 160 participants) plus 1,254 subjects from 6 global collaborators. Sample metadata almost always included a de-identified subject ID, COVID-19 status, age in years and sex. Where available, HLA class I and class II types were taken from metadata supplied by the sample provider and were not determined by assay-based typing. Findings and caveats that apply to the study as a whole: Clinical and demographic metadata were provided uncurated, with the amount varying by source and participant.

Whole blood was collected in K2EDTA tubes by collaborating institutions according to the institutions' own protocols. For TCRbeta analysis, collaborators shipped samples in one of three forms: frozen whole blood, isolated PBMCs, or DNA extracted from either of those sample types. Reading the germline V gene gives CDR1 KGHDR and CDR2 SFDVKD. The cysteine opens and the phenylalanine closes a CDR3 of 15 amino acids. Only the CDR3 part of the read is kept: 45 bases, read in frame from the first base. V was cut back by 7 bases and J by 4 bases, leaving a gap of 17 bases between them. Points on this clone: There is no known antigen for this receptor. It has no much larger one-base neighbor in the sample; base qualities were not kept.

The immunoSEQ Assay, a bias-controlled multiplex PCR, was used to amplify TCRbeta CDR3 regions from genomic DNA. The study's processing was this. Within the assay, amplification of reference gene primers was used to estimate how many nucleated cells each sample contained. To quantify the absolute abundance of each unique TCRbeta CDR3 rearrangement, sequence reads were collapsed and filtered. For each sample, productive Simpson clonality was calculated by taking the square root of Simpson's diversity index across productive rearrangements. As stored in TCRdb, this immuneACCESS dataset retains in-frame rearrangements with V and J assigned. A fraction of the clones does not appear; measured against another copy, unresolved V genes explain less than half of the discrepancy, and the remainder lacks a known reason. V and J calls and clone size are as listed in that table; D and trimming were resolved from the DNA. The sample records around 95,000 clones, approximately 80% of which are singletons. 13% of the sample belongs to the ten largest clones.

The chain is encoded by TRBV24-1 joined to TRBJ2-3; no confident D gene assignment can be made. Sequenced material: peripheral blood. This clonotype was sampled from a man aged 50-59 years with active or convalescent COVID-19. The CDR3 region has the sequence CATSPPGMPPDTQYF. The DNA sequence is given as TGTGCCACCAGCCCCCCAGGCATGCCCCCAGATACGCAGTATTTT.